The 6 T cell receptor beta chains given below trace back to one sample, sequenced in a study of T cell repertoires in cytomegalovirus infection. MiXCR, applied by TCRdb to the reads, yields one record per CDR3 protein. The sample lists around 440,000 distinct CDR3 sequences; around 11% were seen once. Sequencing used PBMCs. The receptors were gathered from a human donor in good health (CMV status not recorded). Some clones in this sample may be carry-over from other donors' samples.

In this sample, this clonotype turned up many times. The V call is TRBV7-8, the J call TRBJ2-7, with D unresolved. This CDR3 is built from 15 residues. Trimming removed 2 bases at V and 2 bases at J, with 13 bases between. Per germline, CDR1 SGHVS and CDR2 FQNEAQ. The CDR3 DNA is TGTGCCAGCAGCTTACGACGAGTTGCGCCCTACGAGCAGTACTTC. Translation gives CASSLRRVAPYEQYF.

The chain is built from TRBV20-1 and TRBJ1-6; 7 nucleotides match TRBD1. Germline V gene data show CDR1 as DFQATT and CDR2 as SNEGSKA (reference sequence). CDR3 size: 13 residues. Unmatched junction bases numbered 9, after V lost 6 bases and J lost 10 bases. CDR3 in DNA: TGCAGTGCAACGACAGGGATGAGCTCACCCCTCCACTTT. Its protein is CSATTGMSSPLHF.

The rearrangement uses TRBV5-6 and TRBJ2-1; 8 nucleotides agree with TRBD1. Germline-derived CDR1 and CDR2 are SGHDT and YYEEEE. The trim removed 4 bases at V and 8 bases at J, leaving 2 bases unmatched. The CDR3 is made up of 12 amino acids. The CDR3 sequence: CASSMTGDEQFF. The CDR3 DNA reads as TGTGCCAGCAGCATGACAGGGGATGAGCAGTTCTTC.

This sequence joins TRBV2 and TRBJ1-5, with a possible D match to TRBD1 (6 bases). Germline values: CDR1 SNHLY, CDR2 FYNNEI. The CDR3 is made up of 14 amino acids. Trimming removed 6 bases at V and 1 base at J, with 10 bases between. The CDR3 nucleotides are TGTGCCAGCAGATACACAGGGAGCAATCAGCCCCAGCATTTT. Protein sequence: CASRYTGSNQPQHF.

This clonotype was observed a handful of times. This chain links TRBV5-4 with TRBJ2-2, with TRBD2 matching 8 bases. V dropped 4 bases and J dropped 1; count of bases not matched to a gene: 9. The CDR3 consists of 17 residues. Germline V CDR1 and CDR2: SGHNT, YYREEE (reference sequence). The CDR3 loop reads CASSRGGRGGNTGELFF. CDR3 DNA sequence: TGTGCCAGCAGCAGGGGGGGTCGGGGGGGGAACACCGGGGAGCTGTTTTTT. The full variable domain, with the rest looked up from reference TRBV5-4 and TRBJ2-2, is ETGVTQSPTHLIKTRGQQVTLRCSSQSGHNTVSWYQQALGQGPQFIFQYYREEENGRGNFPPRFSGLQFPNYSSELNVNALELDDSALYLCASSRGGRGGNTGELFFGEGSRLTVL.

This clonotype was detected many times. The chain carries TRBV7-2 and TRBJ2-3; D not certain. Germline CDR1 is SGHTA and CDR2 is FQGNSA. CDR3 length: 13 amino acids. Deletions cut 3 bases from V and 4 bases from J, with 8 bases between. DNA for the CDR3: TGTGCCAGCAGCTTCGGGCCGTCAGATACGCAGTATTTT. It is translated as CASSFGPSDTQYF.